The clone carrying this TCR beta chain was picked up one time. Germline V gene lookup returns CDR1 KGHSY and CDR2 FQNENV. With 0 bases removed from V and 4 bases from J, the gap between germline ends came to 6 bases. The CDR3 is made up of 13 amino acids. This sample is part of a study of control samples from healthy donors and cancer patients. Here immunoSEQ multiplex PCR was the method, and the copy in TCRdb shows in-frame clones only, minus some. The sample includes some 96,000 clones, 85% to 95% of them seen just once. This receptor was obtained from a man aged 18 to 29 in good health. Sequenced: blood. This chain uses TRBV16 with TRBJ1-2, with D possibly TRBD1 on 5 matching bases. CDR3 protein: CASSQSGTYGYTF. Here the CDR3 DNA reads TGTGCCAGCAGCCAATCAGGGACCTATGGCTACACCTTC.